This note documents a single TCR beta chain sequence. This sample was taken from a study of Ad26.COV2.S vaccination and SARS-CoV-2 variants. Trimming shortened V by 0 bases and J by 9 bases, and 16 bases separated the two germline ends. Germline assignment: CDR1 SGDLS and CDR2 YYNGEE. The CDR3 is 15 amino acids. Sequencing was performed with immunoSEQ multiplex PCR; in TCRdb, only in-frame clones are kept and a portion is missing. The sample consists of approximately 250,000 clones, around 85% of them appearing once. Treatment of the sample: around 19 received Ad26.COV2.S at low or high dose, single or two shots; 5 received placebo; per-sample allocation not given. Samples were taken on day 63 after the first vaccine or placebo injection.

The chain recombines TRBV9 with TRBJ2-1; a possible D gene is TRBD1 (6 bases). The source of this sequence is a person aged 18-60 years who received the Ad26.COV2.S COVID-19 vaccine or a placebo. The sequencing here drew on peripheral blood, taken in a trial of Ad26.COV2.S vaccine versus placebo. CDR3 protein: CASSVGSSLQGEQFF. The DNA of the CDR3 is TGTGCCAGCAGCGTAGGGTCATCTTTACAGGGTGAGCAGTTCTTC.